Presented here are 19 T cell receptor beta chains from one specimen sequenced in a study of Tregs in tolerant kidney transplant recipients. The nonmyeloablative bone marrow transplants came from related graft donors, with transient mixed chimerism. Profiled with immunoSEQ multiplex PCR; TCRdb holds only in-frame clones, not every one. Here the sample spans approximately 81,000 clones, 90% to 95% being singletons. The sample was CD4+ T cells from blood (PBMCs), taken 24 months after the transplant. These receptors came from a human patient who received a combined kidney and bone marrow transplant. Some of these T cells may belong to the graft donor.

J is TRBJ2-3 and V is TRBV7-2; TRBD1 aligns across 7 bases. J lost 4 bases, V lost 5 bases, and 6 bases had no gene match. The CDR3 spans 14 residues. Per germline, CDR1 SGHTA and CDR2 FQGNSA. The CDR3 nucleotides read TGTGCCAGCAGCACAACAGGGGTTTCAGATACGCAGTATTTT. It translates to CASSTTGVSDTQYF.

This rearrangement joins TRBV4-1 to TRBJ1-3; 9 bases are shared with TRBD1. This CDR3 is 17 amino acids long. CDR1 and CDR2 from the germline V gene are MGHRA and YSYEKL. The J segment lost 1 base and the V segment lost 4 bases, leaving 8 bases of the junction unmatched. CDR3 region: CASSLLQGALSGNTIYF. The CDR3 nucleotides read TGCGCCAGCAGCCTCCTACAGGGGGCCTTATCTGGAAACACCATATATTTT.

The genes are TRBV11-2 and TRBJ1-4; TRBD1 matches 9 bases. Germline V lookup: CDR1 SGHAT, CDR2 FQNNGV. This CDR3 contains 15 residues. The V gene end was trimmed by 0 bases and the J gene end by 12 bases; junction bases not matched to a gene: 8. DNA of the CDR3: TGTGCCAGCAGCTTAGACCGGGACAGGGAAGAAGAACTGTTTTTT. It encodes CASSLDRDREEELFF.

Written as DNA, the CDR3 is TGTGCCTGGGAGGAGTTCGGTGGAAACACCATATATTTT. Amino acid sequence: CAWEEFGGNTIYF. V is TRBV30 and J is TRBJ1-3; D is uncertain. CDR3 length equals 13 residues. The V gene lost 5 bases and the J gene lost 3 bases, with 11 bases spanning the gap. Looked up from germline, CDR1 is GTSNPN and CDR2 is SVGIG (reference sequence).

The chain recombines TRBV10-2 with TRBJ1-1; D is undetermined. Germline loops: CDR1 WSHSY, CDR2 SAAADI. The CDR3 is made up of 15 amino acids. V was cut by 3 bases and J by 0 bases, with 11 bases left in between. In nucleotides, the CDR3 is TGCGCCAGCAGTGACAGTCCTTTCATGAACACTGAAGCTTTCTTT. This gives the protein CASSDSPFMNTEAFF.

The genes are TRBV10-3 and TRBJ2-1, with 11 bases lining up with TRBD2. CDR1 and CDR2 from the germline V gene are ENHRY and SYGVKD. Trimming cost V 10 bases and J 4 bases; bases outside gene matches: 9. This CDR3 spans 15 amino acids. In nucleotides, the CDR3 is TGTGCCAGCTCGTCGGGGACTAGCGGATACAATGAGCAGTTCTTC. As protein: CASSSGTSGYNEQFF.

V gene TRBV9 combines with J gene TRBJ2-7, with TRBD2 as a possible D gene (5 bases). The CDR3 loop spans 15 amino acids. Trimming removed 0 bases at V and 7 bases at J, with 17 bases between. CDR1 is SGDLS, CDR2 YYNGEE, per germline. The CDR3 loop reads CASSVDLASPREQYF. CDR3 coding DNA: TGTGCCAGCAGCGTAGATCTGGCTAGCCCAAGGGAGCAGTACTTC.

The chain employs TRBV14 and TRBJ1-1; 8 positions agree with TRBD1. V gave up 2 bases and J gave up 3 bases; unmatched junction bases: 5. Germline CDR1 SGHDN, CDR2 FVKESK. CDR3 length equals 15 residues. The CDR3 here is CASSQRTGRDTEAFF. In DNA, the CDR3 is TGTGCCAGCAGCCAAAGGACAGGGAGGGACACTGAAGCTTTCTTT.

The chain uses TRBV6-5 and TRBJ2-7; the D gene is possibly TRBD1 (6 bases). Germline lookup yields CDR1 MNHEY and CDR2 SVGAGI. The CDR3 spans 14 residues. The V end lost 6 bases, the J end lost 0 bases, and 12 bases lay between the germline ends. The CDR3 region has the DNA TGTGCCAGCAGAAGACAGGCGAACTCCTACGAGCAGTACTTC. This encodes CASRRQANSYEQYF.

This clone showed up just once. The chain uses TRBV25-1 and TRBJ1-1, with D perhaps matching TRBD1 (5 bases). CDR1 and CDR2 (germline): MGHDK, SYGVNS. With 1 base removed from V and 0 bases from J, the gap between germline ends came to 15 bases. The CDR3 length is 17 residues. The CDR3 DNA reads TGTGCCAGCAGTGAATCAGTCGCAGGGTCCATGAACACTGAAGCTTTCTTT. Residues: CASSESVAGSMNTEAFF.

This chain uses TRBV5-5 with TRBJ2-7, with 9 bases aligning to TRBD2. Germline V gives CDR1 SGHKS, CDR2 YYEKEE (reference sequence). CDR3 length equals 14 residues. V shed 4 bases and J 0 bases; nucleotides not matched to a gene: 2. The CDR3 spells CASSRAGGSYEQYF. The CDR3 DNA reads as TGTGCCAGCAGCAGAGCGGGAGGCTCCTACGAGCAGTACTTC. Filled out from reference TRBV5-5 and TRBJ2-7, the complete variable domain reads DAGVTQSPTHLIKTRGQQVTLRCSPISGHKSVSWYQQVLGQGPQFIFQYYEKEERGRGNFPDRFSARQFPNYSSELNVNALLLGDSALYLCASSRAGGSYEQYFGPGTRLTVT.

J is TRBJ1-2 and V is TRBV30; D is ambiguous. With 0 bases removed from V and 7 bases from J, the gap between germline ends came to 12 bases. Germline-derived CDR1 and CDR2 are GTSNPN and SVGIG (reference sequence). The CDR3 length is 13 residues. CDR3 sequence: CAWSVQPEGGYTF. In DNA form, the CDR3 reads TGTGCCTGGAGTGTACAGCCAGAAGGTGGCTACACCTTC.

This clone was picked up one time. This chain links TRBV7-2 with TRBJ2-2; 8 nucleotides line up with TRBD2. The J segment lost 6 bases and the V segment lost 5 bases, leaving 5 bases of the junction unmatched. This CDR3 contains 14 residues. Germline loops: CDR1 SGHTA, CDR2 FQGNSA. CDR3 loop: CASSRGLVSGELFF. The CDR3 region has the DNA TGTGCCAGCAGCAGGGGACTAGTTTCCGGGGAGCTGTTTTTT.

The chain is built from TRBV5-1 and TRBJ2-3; a possible D gene is TRBD2 (6 bases). Trimming cost V 4 bases and J 6 bases, with 18 bases left between them. Germline V gene lookup returns CDR1 SGHRS and CDR2 YFSETQ. The CDR3 totals 15 residues. The CDR3 reads CASSPRDSKIDTQYF. The CDR3 DNA reads as TGCGCCAGCAGCCCCCGGGACTCAAAGATCGATACGCAGTATTTT.

The V gene is TRBV18, the J gene TRBJ2-2, with a tentative D call TRBD2 (6 bases). V was shortened by 4 bases and J by 4 bases, with 10 bases between the two germline ends. CDR1 and CDR2 (germline): KGHSH, LQKENI. The CDR3 has 14 amino acids. The CDR3 region is CASSRGVSTGELFF. In DNA, the CDR3 is TGTGCCAGCTCACGCGGGGTCTCCACCGGGGAGCTGTTTTTT.

V and J are TRBV11-1 and TRBJ2-2, with 8 bases aligning to TRBD1. V trimming: 4 bases; J trimming: 2 bases; junction bases outside the gene matches: 9. From germline, CDR1 is SGHAT and CDR2 FQDESV (reference sequence). This CDR3 region has 17 residues. The chain's CDR3 is CASSSRTGSYNTGELFF. CDR3 bases: TGTGCCAGCAGCTCCAGGACAGGGTCGTATAACACCGGGGAGCTGTTTTTT.

The rearrangement joins TRBV27 to TRBJ2-5, with 12 bases matching TRBD2. Germline CDR1 reads MNHEY; CDR2 reads SMNVEV (reference sequence). This CDR3 is 17 amino acids long. J was trimmed by 5 bases and V by 7 bases; bases with no gene match: 14. The CDR3 loop reads CASKKIRTSGILETQYF. The CDR3 DNA is TGTGCCAGCAAGAAAATACGGACTAGCGGGATATTGGAGACCCAGTACTTC.

This clone was counted once. The chain combines TRBV5-4 with TRBJ2-5; 11 bases line up with TRBD1. In germline, CDR1 is SGHNT, CDR2 YYREEE (reference sequence). The CDR3 spans 18 residues. The J segment lost 1 base and the V segment lost 4 bases, leaving 12 bases of the junction unmatched. CDR3 sequence reads: CASSEIGQGAAFQETQYF. The CDR3 DNA sequence: TGTGCCAGCAGCGAAATCGGACAGGGGGCAGCGTTCCAAGAGACCCAGTACTTC.

The chain combines TRBV30 with TRBJ1-2, with D maybe TRBD1 (6 bases). Germline CDR1 and CDR2: GTSNPN and SVGIG (reference sequence). Trimming cost V 1 base and J 0 bases, with 6 bases left between them. CDR3 length equals 13 residues. CDR3 DNA sequence: TGTGCCTGGAGTGACAGGGCTAACTATGGCTACACCTTC. Protein sequence: CAWSDRANYGYTF.